This TCR beta chain was recorded in a study of blood T cell repertoires in COVID-19. Background on the study: There were acute and convalescent COVID-19 samples, and they came from the United States, Italy and Spain. The analysed material was cDNA or gDNA that came from T cells, B-cell-depleted T cells, or PBMCs.

The trim removed 7 bases at V and 2 bases at J, leaving 7 bases unmatched. The CDR3 is made up of 14 amino acids. Germline V gene lookup returns CDR1 ENHRY and CDR2 SYGVKD. This clone was recorded once. Authors' analysis steps: Quantification of nucleated cells was approximated via reference gene primer amplification. Some clones are missing from TCRdb's copy, which holds only in-frame ones; the method was immunoSEQ multiplex PCR. V and J calls and clone size are those listed in that table; D and trimming were worked out from the DNA. The sample records hundreds of thousands of clones, more than 80% being singletons.

The chain joins TRBV10-3 to TRBJ1-1; 7 positions agree with TRBD1. Sequencing input: peripheral blood. The sequence derives from a man aged 35 to 55 with acute or convalescent COVID-19. CDR3 coding DNA: TGTGCCATCACCCTGAACAGGGGAAACACTGAAGCTTTCTTT. Translation: CAITLNRGNTEAFF.